Listed below are T cell receptor beta chains from one sample, sequenced in a study of T cells in Graves' hyperthyroidism and ophthalmopathy. A single record per CDR3 protein comes from TCRdb applying MiXCR to the multiplex PCR reads. The profile shows roughly 500,000 distinct CDR3 sequences, around 14% of them singletons. Sequencing input: blood. The source of these receptors is a woman aged 30 to 39 with Graves' hyperthyroidism that later progressed to Graves' ophthalmopathy. CDR3s include the opening cysteine and the closing phenylalanine or tryptophan. The D gene is left open where the match is weak. Size values are once, few and many counts, or a class for expanded clones, and some rows have none.

CDR3 | DNA | J | size | V | D
CASSYSVAGNYEQYF | TGTGCCAGTAGTTACAGCGTAGCGGGAAACTACGAGCAGTACTTC | TRBJ2-7 | . | TRBV6-2/TRBV6-3 | TRBD2
CASSYRPYEQYF | TGTGCCAGCAGCTACCGTCCCTACGAGCAGTACTTC | TRBJ2-7 | few | TRBV5-6 | .
CASSQQIAGLDLGEQFF | TGTGCCAGCAGCCAACAAATTGCGGGACTGGATCTGGGTGAGCAGTTCTTC | TRBJ2-1 | many | TRBV4-2 | .
CASSQTGTGLMNTEAFF | TGTGCCAGCAGTCAAACCGGGACAGGGCTCATGAACACTGAAGCTTTCTTT | TRBJ1-1 | . | TRBV28 | TRBD1
CASSFLTGTHHSGANVLTF | TGTGCCAGCAGCTTCCTTACCGGGACGCACCACTCTGGGGCCAACGTCCTGACTTTC | TRBJ2-6 | many | TRBV7-9 | .
CASSENRGLRETQYF | TGTGCCAGCAGTGAAAACAGGGGGCTACGAGAGACCCAGTACTTC | TRBJ2-5 | few | TRBV25-1 | TRBD1
CASSLRSWGNTGELFF | TGTGCCAGCAGCCTAAGGAGTTGGGGGAACACCGGGGAGCTGTTTTTT | TRBJ2-2 | many | TRBV11-3 | .
CASNAGSSYEQYF | TGTGCCAGCAATGCAGGGTCGTCCTACGAGCAGTACTTC | TRBJ2-7 | . | TRBV2 | .
CASSSHGTGAYEQYF | TGTGCCAGCAGTTCCCACGGGACAGGAGCCTACGAGCAGTACTTC | TRBJ2-7 | many | TRBV28 | TRBD1
CASSFRQGSVETQYF | TGCGCCAGCAGCTTTCGACAGGGCAGCGTAGAGACCCAGTACTTC | TRBJ2-5 | many | TRBV4-1 | TRBD1
CATQTGTVIYNEQSF | TGTGCCACACAAACCGGGACAGTGATTTACAATGAGCAGTCCTTC | TRBJ2-1 | many | TRBV6-1 | TRBD1
CSARDHNPELGAATNEKLFF | TGCAGTGCTAGAGATCATAACCCAGAGCTGGGAGCTGCAACTAATGAAAAACTGTTTTTT | TRBJ1-4 | . | TRBV20-1 | .
CASSEAWEGSNQPQHF | TGTGCCAGCAGTGAAGCTTGGGAGGGTAGCAATCAGCCCCAGCATTTT | TRBJ1-5 | many | TRBV2 | .
CASSLSLGSDNEQFF | TGTGCCAGCAGCTTGAGTCTTGGGAGCGACAATGAGCAGTTCTTC | TRBJ2-1 | many | TRBV5-5 | .
CASSFDRTNRDIQYF | TGTGCCAGCAGCTTCGACCGGACAAATCGGGACATTCAGTACTTC | TRBJ2-4 | many | TRBV2 | .
CSANSGQETQYF | TGCAGTGCTAACAGTGGGCAAGAGACCCAGTACTTC | TRBJ2-5 | many | TRBV20-1 | .
CASSQVQGRNEQFF | TGTGCCAGCAGCCAAGTCCAGGGCCGCAATGAGCAGTTCTTC | TRBJ2-1 | . | TRBV3-1 | .
CASTGSGSVRTGYTF | TGTGCCAGTACCGGCAGCGGGTCGGTTAGAACTGGCTACACCTTC | TRBJ1-2 | . | TRBV19 | .
CATSRGRGNTDTQYF | TGTGCCACCAGCAGAGGTCGGGGGAACACAGATACGCAGTATTTT | TRBJ2-3 | . | TRBV15 | .
CAGQGGTEAFF | TGTGCCGGCCAAGGGGGGACTGAAGCTTTCTTT | TRBJ1-1 | . | TRBV2 | .
CASSQLDREEEKLFF | TGCGCCAGCAGCCAACTCGACAGGGAAGAAGAAAAACTGTTTTTT | TRBJ1-4 | many | TRBV4-1 | TRBD1
CASSFPGGAETEAFF | TGTGCCAGCAGTTTCCCAGGGGGCGCAGAAACTGAAGCTTTCTTT | TRBJ1-1 | . | TRBV28 | TRBD1
CASSQVGVDRGLHEQFF | TGTGCCAGCAGCCAAGTCGGCGTCGACAGGGGGTTGCATGAGCAGTTCTTC | TRBJ2-1 | . | TRBV4-2 | TRBD1